These 8 T cell receptor beta chains originate from one sample sequenced in a study of cytomegalovirus exposure and HLA in healthy donors. PCR used 60 Vbeta primers and 13 Jbeta primers. The protocol was immunoSEQ multiplex PCR, while the TCRdb copy is restricted to in-frame clones and leaves out a portion. The table lists about 52,000 clones, about three quarters of them singletons. The sample consisted of PBMCs. These TCRs come from a man younger than 30 in good health and CMV-seronegative.

This clone was detected once. The V call is TRBV2, the J call TRBJ1-4; D is perhaps TRBD1 (6 bases). The CDR3 sequence is 15 residues long. Trimming cost V 4 bases and J 4 bases, with 13 bases left between them. Germline-derived CDR1 and CDR2 are SNHLY and FYNNEI. CDR3 residues: CASSVTGLDNEKLFF. DNA for the CDR3: TGTGCCAGCAGTGTCACAGGGTTGGATAATGAAAAACTGTTTTTT.

The chain links TRBV5-4 to TRBJ1-3; D perhaps matches TRBD1 (5 bases). The V end lost 2 bases, the J end lost 0 bases, and 12 bases lay between the germline ends. This CDR3 region has 16 residues. CDR1 SGHNT and CDR2 YYREEE come from the germline V gene (reference sequence). The DNA of the CDR3 is TGTGCCAGCAGCTTAGGGCAGGGCGCCTCTGGAAACACCATATATTTT. Translating gives CASSLGQGASGNTIYF.

This sequence joins TRBV19 and TRBJ1-2, with D hard to call. CDR1 and CDR2 from the germline V gene are LNHDA and SQIVND (reference sequence). The CDR3 contains 12 residues. Trimming took off 4 bases at V and 3 bases at J, with 6 bases between the two ends. CDR3 DNA: TGTGCCAGTAGTAGGGCCGACTATGGCTACACCTTC. This translates into CASSRADYGYTF.

This clone was seen more than once but under ten times. The chain carries TRBV29-1 and TRBJ1-1; D remains ambiguous. The germline V and J ends were trimmed by 6 bases and 1 base, with 12 bases remaining between them. CDR1 and CDR2 (germline): SQVTM, ANQGSEA. CDR3 size: 13 residues. In DNA form, the CDR3 reads TGCAGCGTCGTGGCCTTACCGAACACTGAAGCTTTCTTT. Residues: CSVVALPNTEAFF. Looking up the rest from reference TRBV29-1 and TRBJ1-1 gives the full variable domain: SAVISQKPSRDICQRGTSLTIQCQVDSQVTMMFWYRQQPGQSLTLIATANQGSEATYESGFVIDKFPISRPNLTFSTLTVSNMSPEDSSIYLCSVVALPNTEAFFGQGTRLTVV.

This rearrangement joins TRBV5-4 to TRBJ1-1; D is perhaps TRBD1 (5 bases). V was trimmed by 4 bases and J by 1 base, leaving 14 bases between them. CDR1 is SGHNT, CDR2 YYREEE, per germline (reference sequence). The CDR3 runs 15 residues. This CDR3 is CASSPGGRSNTEAFF. Written as DNA, the CDR3 is TGTGCCAGCAGCCCCGGGGGACGTTCGAACACTGAAGCTTTCTTT.

V is TRBV4-1 and J is TRBJ2-7; D gene uncertain. Germline-derived CDR1 and CDR2 are MGHRA and YSYEKL. V lost 1 base and J lost 1, with 11 bases in between. The CDR3 is 15 residues long. The CDR3 DNA is TGCGCCAGCAGCCAAGTCGGCAGGCCGTCCTACGAGCAGTACTTC. As protein: CASSQVGRPSYEQYF.

This chain joins TRBV11-3 and TRBJ2-1; a possible D gene is TRBD1 (5 bases). CDR3 length: 13 amino acids. Germline V gene data show CDR1 as SGHNT and CDR2 as YENEEA. The ends were cut back, 4 bases at V and 6 bases at J, with 10 bases in the middle. The CDR3 DNA sequence: TGTGCCAGCAGCTGGTCCAGGGTCAATGAGCAGTTCTTC. As protein: CASSWSRVNEQFF.

J is TRBJ2-1 and V is TRBV7-2; 14 bases map to TRBD2. V shed 5 bases, J shed 7 bases, and the junction held 7 bases outside the gene matches. The CDR3 has 16 amino acids. CDR1 and CDR2 (germline): SGHTA, FQGNSA. In DNA, the CDR3 is TGTGCCAGCAGCCCCGCCGGGACTAGCGGGAGAAATGAGCAGTTCTTC. Its protein product is CASSPAGTSGRNEQFF.